This TCR beta chain stems from a study of T cells after yellow fever vaccination. This CDR3 has 15 residues. Looked up from germline, CDR1 is MGHDK and CDR2 is SYGVNS. V lost 7 bases to trimming and J lost 8 bases; unmatched junction nucleotides: 10. For TCR, cDNA came from 5'RACE template switching, which added a universal primer site and UMIs. Each CDR3 protein is one row after TCRdb ran MiXCR on the 5' RACE reads. Of about 210,000 distinct CDR3 sequences listed, approximately 6.7% are singletons. Study-wide results and limits: Researchers cautioned that FACS-sorted repertoires could harbor abundant clonotypes contaminating from the bulk population.

The table lists this clonotype with a few counts. Its specificity is not known. This sample comprised CD4+ T cells sorted from PBMCs, obtained on the day of the yellow fever booster vaccination. The chain couples TRBV25-1 to TRBJ1-4, with 10 positions matching TRBD1. The receptor comes from a man aged 25-40 years who received the YFV17D yellow fever vaccine. The CDR3 protein is CASTPRGQGPEKLFF. CDR3 coding DNA: TGTGCCAGCACCCCTAGGGGACAGGGGCCCGAAAAACTGTTTTTT.